Below, 30 T cell receptor beta chains from the same sample are listed, as sequenced in a study of blood T cell repertoires in COVID-19. Profiling relied on immunoSEQ multiplex PCR, and the TCRdb table lists in-frame clones only, not all of them. The top ten hold 2.2% of the sample, which has approximately 300,000 clones, 87% seen once. The sequencing input was peripheral blood. All receptors derive from a woman in her forties or fifties who had recovered from COVID-19.

DNA for the CDR3: TGTGCCAGCAGTACGACAGGGGGCTTAGAGACCCAGTACTTC. It encodes CASSTTGGLETQYF. The V call is TRBV3-1 (or the pseudogene TRBV3-2), the J call TRBJ2-5; the match to TRBD1 covers 10 bases. Per the germline V gene, CDR1 is LGHDT and CDR2 is YNNKEL (reference sequence). The V segment lost 6 bases and the J segment 4 bases; nucleotides outside the gene matches: 5. This CDR3 contains 14 residues.

This chain uses TRBV9 with TRBJ2-1; D may be TRBD2 (5 bases). With 3 bases removed from V and 10 bases from J, the gap between germline ends came to 11 bases. CDR3 length equals 12 residues. CDR1 and CDR2 (germline): SGDLS, YYNGEE. In DNA, the CDR3 is TGTGCCAGCAGCGCCCCGCGGAGGGAGCAGTTCTTC. Translation gives CASSAPRREQFF.

This chain links TRBV4-3 with TRBJ1-2; TRBD1 matches 10 bases. The germline V gene has CDR1 LGHNA and CDR2 YSLEER. This CDR3 contains 15 residues. Trimming cost V 1 base and J 3 bases; bases outside gene matches: 2. The CDR3 loop is CASSQADRGYYGYTF. CDR3 in DNA: TGCGCCAGCAGCCAAGCGGACAGGGGGTACTATGGCTACACCTTC.

This chain uses TRBV9 with TRBJ2-6; the D gene is possibly TRBD1 (6 bases). With 2 bases removed from V and 2 bases from J, the gap between germline ends came to 8 bases. This CDR3 is built from 15 residues. In germline, CDR1 is SGDLS, CDR2 YYNGEE. CDR3 sequence: CASSVSGAGANVLTF. Written as DNA, the CDR3 is TGTGCCAGCAGCGTCTCAGGGGCTGGGGCCAACGTCCTGACTTTC.

The chain carries TRBV19 and TRBJ2-1, with a tentative D call TRBD1 (6 bases). The germline V and J ends were trimmed by 8 bases and 2 bases, with 16 bases remaining between them. This CDR3 contains 15 residues. Germline CDR1 and CDR2: LNHDA and SQIVND (reference sequence). This CDR3 is CASGDRTLPYNEQFF. The CDR3 DNA sequence: TGTGCCAGTGGTGACAGGACGCTCCCCTACAATGAGCAGTTCTTC. Based on the CDR3 plus reference TRBV19 and TRBJ2-1, the full variable domain is DGGITQSPKYLFRKEGQNVTLSCEQNLNHDAMYWYRQDPGQGLRLIYYSQIVNDFQKGDIAEGYSVSREKKESFPLTVTSAQKNPTAFYLCASGDRTLPYNEQFFGPGTRLTVL.

The rearrangement joins TRBV6-5 to TRBJ2-7; the D gene is possibly TRBD1 (6 bases). Germline values: CDR1 MNHEY, CDR2 SVGAGI. Trimming removed 6 bases at V and 7 bases at J, with 19 bases between. This CDR3 contains 14 residues. The CDR3 sequence: CASRLQGPGWEQYF. CDR3 DNA: TGTGCCAGCAGGCTACAGGGTCCGGGTTGGGAGCAGTACTTC.

This chain uses TRBV7-3 with TRBJ1-2; 9 bases fit TRBD1. Germline CDR1 reads SGHTA; CDR2 reads FQGTGA. This CDR3 contains 14 residues. Losses at the gene ends were 8 bases for V and 2 bases for J; bases not matched to a gene: 6. In DNA form, the CDR3 reads TGTGCCAGCGCGCCAGGACAGGGGAACTATGGCTACACCTTC. Translating gives CASAPGQGNYGYTF.

This clone was seen a few times. The chain carries TRBV9 and TRBJ2-2; D not certain. Germline assignment: CDR1 SGDLS and CDR2 YYNGEE. The CDR3 totals 13 residues. The V gene lost 0 bases and the J gene lost 6 bases, with 6 bases spanning the gap. Here the CDR3 reads CASSVVSPGELFF. DNA for the CDR3: TGTGCCAGCAGCGTAGTGAGCCCCGGGGAGCTGTTTTTT. The full variable domain, completed using reference TRBV9 and TRBJ2-2, is DSGVTQTPKHLITATGQRVTLRCSPRSGDLSVYWYQQSLDQGLQFLIQYYNGEERAKGNILERFSAQQFPDLHSELNLSSLELGDSALYFCASSVVSPGELFFGEGSRLTVL.

The chain is built from TRBV19 and TRBJ2-7; TRBD1 matches at 7 bases. The CDR3 loop spans 15 amino acids. From germline, CDR1 is LNHDA and CDR2 SQIVND (reference sequence). Trimming at V came to 0 bases and at J to 7 bases, leaving 9 bases not matched to a gene. The CDR3 nucleotides read TGTGCCAGTAGTATAGATCCGACAGGGTTTAGGGAGCAGTACTTC. This codes for CASSIDPTGFREQYF.

The CDR3 nucleotides are TGTGCCAGCAGTCTCCTGACTAGCGGGAACACCGGGGAGCTGTTTTTT. It encodes CASSLLTSGNTGELFF. The rearrangement joins TRBV3-1 (or the pseudogene TRBV3-2) to TRBJ2-2; 9 bases match TRBD2. CDR3 length: 16 amino acids. CDR1 is LGHDT and CDR2 is YNNKEL in the germline V gene (reference sequence). Trimming took 6 bases from V and 1 from J; bases not matched to a gene: 6.

The chain uses TRBV28 and TRBJ2-5; 10 nucleotides align to TRBD1. Looked up from germline, CDR1 is MDHEN and CDR2 is SYDVKM. This CDR3 region has 18 residues. V shed 4 bases and J 5 bases; nucleotides not matched to a gene: 16. The CDR3 here is CASSSFGTGAHRRETQYF. CDR3 DNA sequence: TGTGCCAGCAGTTCCTTCGGGACAGGGGCTCACCGGCGTGAGACCCAGTACTTC.

The chain carries TRBV14 and TRBJ2-1; TRBD2 aligns across 9 bases. Germline-derived CDR1 and CDR2 are SGHDN and FVKESK. J was trimmed by 3 bases and V by 5 bases; bases with no gene match: 2. This CDR3 spans 14 amino acids. The CDR3 nucleotides read TGTGCCAGCAGCAAACTAGCGGGCTACAATGAGCAGTTCTTC. This translates into CASSKLAGYNEQFF.

The gene calls are TRBV4-2 and TRBJ1-1; D is undetermined. This CDR3 is 13 amino acids long. From germline, CDR1 is LGHNA and CDR2 YNFKEQ. The V end lost 0 bases, the J end lost 7 bases, and 9 bases lay between the germline ends. The CDR3 DNA is TGTGCCAGCAGCCAAGATGGTGGCGGTGAAGCTTTCTTT. It yields the protein CASSQDGGGEAFF.

The chain has TRBV7-3 and TRBJ2-3; TRBD2 matches 8 bases. With V trimmed by 5 bases and J by 5 bases, 24 bases remained unmatched. The germline gives CDR1 SGHTA, CDR2 FQGTGA. CDR3 length equals 20 residues. This CDR3 reads CASSLGRGTPLTQRQDTQYF. The CDR3 DNA is TGTGCCAGCAGCCTCGGGAGGGGAACTCCCTTGACACAACGGCAAGATACGCAGTATTTT.

The chain couples TRBV30 to TRBJ1-1; D gene unclear. V shed 0 bases and J shed 6 bases, with 8 bases lying between them. The CDR3 extends over 12 amino acids. The germline V gene has CDR1 GTSNPN and CDR2 SVGIG (reference sequence). The CDR3: CAWSVLSSEAFF. In DNA, the CDR3 is TGTGCCTGGAGTGTATTAAGCTCTGAAGCTTTCTTT.

The chain recombines TRBV5-4 with TRBJ2-5, with TRBD2 as a possible D gene (5 bases). Germline CDR1 and CDR2: SGHNT and YYREEE (reference sequence). The germline V and J ends were trimmed by 4 bases and 1 base, with 11 bases remaining between them. The CDR3 has 14 residues. CDR3 sequence reads: CASSREGLQETQYF. Here the CDR3 DNA reads TGTGCCAGCAGCAGAGAGGGCCTCCAAGAGACCCAGTACTTC. The entire variable domain, with the rest obtained from reference TRBV5-4 and TRBJ2-5, is as follows: ETGVTQSPTHLIKTRGQQVTLRCSSQSGHNTVSWYQQALGQGPQFIFQYYREEENGRGNFPPRFSGLQFPNYSSELNVNALELDDSALYLCASSREGLQETQYFGPGTRLLVL.

This clone was detected only once. The J gene is TRBJ2-2, the V gene TRBV4-2, with 14 bases matching TRBD2. V gave up 0 bases and J gave up 2 bases; unmatched junction bases: 5. The CDR3 is made up of 19 amino acids. Germline V lookup: CDR1 LGHNA, CDR2 YNFKEQ. CDR3 sequence: CASSQDGLAGGFNTGELFF. Written as DNA, the CDR3 is TGTGCCAGCAGCCAAGATGGACTAGCGGGGGGTTTTAACACCGGGGAGCTGTTTTTT.

The V and J genes are TRBV6-6 and TRBJ2-5, with 9 bases identical to TRBD1. Germline trimming cut 5 bases from V and 0 bases from J; bases unmatched to any gene: 10. CDR3 length equals 17 residues. Germline V lookup: CDR1 MNHNY, CDR2 SVGAGI (reference sequence). CDR3 nucleotides: TGTGCCAGCAGTCCCCCTCACGGGACAGGGTACCAAGAGACCCAGTACTTC. Its protein is CASSPPHGTGYQETQYF.

The genes are TRBV19 and TRBJ2-7, with D possibly matching TRBD1 (6 bases). Trimming removed 7 bases from V and 0 bases from J, with 13 bases in between. This CDR3 has 14 amino acids. CDR1 and CDR2 (germline): LNHDA, SQIVND (reference sequence). In DNA form, the CDR3 reads TGTGCCAGTAATAACCGGGACATCTCCTACGAGCAGTACTTC. Translated: CASNNRDISYEQYF.

In this sample, this clone turned up once. This chain links TRBV9 with TRBJ1-4; D might be TRBD1 (5 bases). Germline V CDR1 and CDR2: SGDLS, YYNGEE. V gave up 7 bases and J gave up 4 bases, with 14 bases separating them. The CDR3 has 14 residues. CDR3 DNA: TGTGCCAGCCCGGGGGTTCACGGTAATGAAAAACTGTTTTTT. This encodes CASPGVHGNEKLFF.

V and J are TRBV9 and TRBJ2-3; 12 bases are shared with TRBD2. The CDR3 is 17 residues long. V was pared by 3 bases and J by 7 bases, with 12 bases of the junction left unmatched. Germline V gives CDR1 SGDLS, CDR2 YYNGEE. This chain's CDR3 is CASSEGRTSGIGYTQYF. For the CDR3, the DNA is TGTGCCAGCAGCGAGGGGAGGACTAGCGGGATTGGGTATACGCAGTATTTT. The full variable domain, in which reference TRBV9 and TRBJ2-3 provide the parts outside the CDR3, is DSGVTQTPKHLITATGQRVTLRCSPRSGDLSVYWYQQSLDQGLQFLIQYYNGEERAKGNILERFSAQQFPDLHSELNLSSLELGDSALYFCASSEGRTSGIGYTQYFGPGTRLTVL.

The rearrangement joins TRBV6-2 or TRBV6-3 to TRBJ2-5; no definite D call. The CDR3 has 14 residues. Trimming stripped 5 bases from V and 3 bases from J, with 13 bases between. Germline V gene lookup returns CDR1 MNHEY and CDR2 SVGEGT. CDR3 DNA sequence: TGTGCCAGCAGTCCGGGTTTTATAAAAGAGACCCAGTACTTC. It specifies CASSPGFIKETQYF.

This chain connects TRBV12-1 to TRBJ2-5; the table calls TRBD2, which could not be checked here. TRBV12-1 is a recognized pseudogene. CDR3 length: 15 residues. The CDR3 region is CASSWGGQGQETQYF. The CDR3 nucleotides read TGTGCCAGCAGCTGGGGGGGGCAGGGCCAAGAGACCCAGTACTTC.

The chain employs TRBV7-8 and TRBJ2-1; D tentatively reads TRBD1 or TRBD2 (7 bases each). Trimming left V 5 bases short and J 7 bases short, with 21 bases between. Germline V gives CDR1 SGHVS, CDR2 FQNEAQ. CDR3 length: 16 amino acids. The chain's CDR3 is CASSRGGRGGVNEQFF. CDR3 DNA: TGTGCCAGCAGCCGAGGGGGCAGGGGAGGGGTGAATGAGCAGTTCTTC. Supplemented by reference TRBV7-8 and TRBJ2-1, the full variable domain reads GAGVSQSPRYKVAKRGQDVALRCDPISGHVSLFWYQQALGQGPEFLTYFQNEAQLDKSGLPSDRFFAERPEGSVSTLKIQRTQQEDSAVYLCASSRGGRGGVNEQFFGPGTRLTVL.

The V and J genes are TRBV5-1 and TRBJ1-2; unclear D gene. The germline CDR1 and CDR2 sequences are SGHRS and YFSETQ. The ends were cut back, 0 bases at V and 8 bases at J, with 11 bases in the middle. The CDR3 spans 13 residues. CDR3 nucleotides: TGCGCCAGCAGCTTGGAACCCCTCTACGGCTACACCTTC. Translation: CASSLEPLYGYTF. Combining the CDR3 with reference TRBV5-1 and TRBJ1-2 gives the whole variable domain KAGVTQTPRYLIKTRGQQVTLSCSPISGHRSVSWYQQTPGQGLQFLFEYFSETQRNKGNFPGRFSGRQFSNSRSEMNVSTLELGDSALYLCASSLEPLYGYTFGSGTRLTVV.

The rearrangement joins TRBV28 to TRBJ1-3; no definite D call. V lost 2 bases and J lost 4, with 12 bases in between. This CDR3 contains 15 residues. Germline CDR1 is MDHEN and CDR2 is SYDVKM. CDR3 amino acids: CASSLRGGSGNTIYF. In nucleotides, the CDR3 is TGTGCCAGCAGTTTACGGGGAGGTTCGGGAAACACCATATATTTT.

The V and J genes are TRBV7-3 and TRBJ2-1; 9 bases match TRBD2. Per germline, CDR1 SGHTA and CDR2 FQGTGA. V gave up 5 bases and J gave up 7 bases; unmatched junction bases: 12. CDR3 length equals 16 residues. The CDR3 nucleotides are TGTGCCAGCAGCCCACGTGGCGGGGGGGCCAGGAATGAGCAGTTCTTC. Amino acid sequence: CASSPRGGGARNEQFF. The whole variable domain, remainder taken from reference TRBV7-3 and TRBJ2-1, is GAGVSQTPSNKVTEKGKYVELRCDPISGHTALYWYRQSLGQGPEFLIYFQGTGAADDSGLPNDRFFAVRPEGSVSTLKIQRTERGDSAVYLCASSPRGGGARNEQFFGPGTRLTVL.

The chain uses TRBV30 and TRBJ2-7, with 9 nucleotides matching TRBD2. This CDR3 has 14 residues. Germline CDR1 and CDR2: GTSNPN and SVGIG (reference sequence). The J segment lost 6 bases and the V segment lost 3 bases, leaving 9 bases of the junction unmatched. The CDR3 nucleotides read TGTGCCTGGAGCGCGGGGGGGCGCATCAGCGAGCAGTACTTC. Translated: CAWSAGGRISEQYF.

V usage is TRBV11-2 and J usage is TRBJ1-2; D unclear. The germline V and J ends were trimmed by 0 bases and 3 bases, with 8 bases remaining between them. The CDR3 has 14 residues. Germline-derived CDR1 and CDR2 are SGHAT and FQNNGV. The CDR3 protein is CASSLESRDYGYTF. CDR3 nucleotide sequence: TGTGCCAGCAGCTTAGAGAGTAGAGACTATGGCTACACCTTC.

V usage is TRBV6-2 or TRBV6-3 and J usage is TRBJ2-2, with 7 bases matching TRBD1. CDR1 is MNHEY, CDR2 SVGEGT, per germline. After removal of 2 bases from V and 0 bases from J, the junction contained 6 bases not matched to a gene. This CDR3 comprises 17 residues. CDR3 nucleotide sequence: TGTGCCAGCAGTTACCCATCCGGGACAGCGAACACCGGGGAGCTGTTTTTT. Its protein is CASSYPSGTANTGELFF.